One and the same sample provided the 2 T cell receptor beta chains below, sequenced in a study of blood T cell repertoires in COVID-19. Sequenced by immunoSEQ multiplex PCR; TCRdb stores in-frame clones only, minus some. The table lists 65,000 to 90,000 clones, about 93% of them singletons. Input material: peripheral blood. These TCRs come from a human donor in a cohort sampled during active COVID-19.

The CDR3 DNA reads TGTGCCAGCAGCTTAAGCGGGGGGACGTACAATGAGCAGTTCTTC. It encodes CASSLSGGTYNEQFF. The chain carries TRBV7-2 and TRBJ2-1, with 9 bases fitting TRBD2. V lost 2 bases to trimming and J lost 4 bases; unmatched junction nucleotides: 3. The CDR3 runs to 15 residues. Germline loops: CDR1 SGHTA, CDR2 FQGNSA.

The sample holds a few counts of this clone. The chain is built from TRBV3-1 (or the pseudogene TRBV3-2) and TRBJ1-1; D is unclear. Trimming pared 0 bases from V and 10 bases from J, leaving 12 bases between. The CDR3 runs to 13 residues. The germline gives CDR1 LGHDT, CDR2 YNNKEL (reference sequence). CDR3 loop: CASSQEGSLRAFF. The CDR3, as DNA: TGTGCCAGCAGCCAAGAGGGCAGCCTGCGAGCTTTCTTT.